This entry lists 24 T cell receptor beta chains sequenced from one sample in a study of blood T cell repertoires in COVID-19. This table comes from immunoSEQ multiplex PCR, and its TCRdb copy is limited to in-frame clones, with some not included. This sample yields 150,000 to 200,000 clones, of which under 85% are seen a single time; around 3% belongs to the top ten. Sequencing used peripheral blood. Receptors originate from a man aged 65 to 85 with acute or convalescent COVID-19.

This chain joins TRBV6-5 and TRBJ1-2, with TRBD1 matching over 8 bases. This CDR3 comprises 15 residues. Germline CDR1 is MNHEY and CDR2 is SVGAGI. Trimming took 6 bases from V and 6 from J; bases not matched to a gene: 12. The CDR3 loop is CASRQGRTGKDGYTF. The CDR3 DNA is TGTGCCAGCAGGCAAGGTCGGACAGGGAAGGATGGCTACACCTTC.

J is TRBJ2-7 and V is TRBV5-1; unclear D gene. CDR1 and CDR2 (germline): SGHRS, YFSETQ. V lost 2 bases and J 0 bases, leaving 9 bases between the germline ends. CDR3 length equals 14 residues. CDR3 nucleotide sequence: TGCGCCAGCAGCTTTCAAGCCCACTCCTACGAGCAGTACTTC. Its protein product is CASSFQAHSYEQYF.

The chain recombines TRBV5-6 with TRBJ1-2; no definite D call. This CDR3 comprises 14 residues. V was trimmed by 5 bases and J by 5 bases, leaving 16 bases between them. CDR1 and CDR2 from the germline V gene are SGHDT and YYEEEE. The DNA for the CDR3 is TGTGCCAGCAGAAGTCAGGTATCGAAGTATGGCTACACCTTC. Protein product: CASRSQVSKYGYTF.

The chain joins TRBV4-2 to TRBJ2-1; 7 bases map to TRBD2. CDR1 is LGHNA, CDR2 YNFKEQ, per germline. This CDR3 spans 15 amino acids. V shed 4 bases, J shed 8 bases, and the junction held 11 bases outside the gene matches. CDR3 loop: CASSRSLWGGDEQFF. The CDR3 DNA is TGTGCCAGCAGCCGTTCGTTGTGGGGGGGGGATGAGCAGTTCTTC.

V and J are TRBV19 and TRBJ1-3, with D possibly matching TRBD1 (5 bases). The CDR3 is 16 amino acids. V dropped 7 bases and J dropped 0 bases, with 16 bases sitting between them. Per germline, CDR1 LNHDA and CDR2 SQIVND (reference sequence). As DNA, the CDR3 is TGTGCCAGTACCACCCGGGACTTCAGCTCTGGAAACACCATATATTTT. Translating gives CASTTRDFSSGNTIYF.

The chain recombines TRBV5-1 with TRBJ1-2; D gene unclear. The CDR3 is 12 residues long. Per germline, CDR1 SGHRS and CDR2 YFSETQ. V shed 4 bases and J shed 4 bases, with 8 bases lying between them. CDR3 DNA sequence: TGCGCCAGCAGCACGAACAGCTATGGCTACACCTTC. Translating it yields CASSTNSYGYTF.

The V and J genes are TRBV10-2 and TRBJ1-6; 8 bases fit TRBD1. The length of the CDR3 is 14 residues. Germline trimming cut 8 bases from V and 9 bases from J; bases unmatched to any gene: 9. Germline CDR1 and CDR2: WSHSY and SAAADI. The DNA for the CDR3 is TGCGCCAGCGGGATGACAGGGGATAGTTCACCCCTCCACTTT. Its translation: CASGMTGDSSPLHF.

Regarding this clone: The sample has other DNA sequences that encode this CDR3 too. The chain links TRBV5-1 to TRBJ1-2; TRBD1 is a possible D gene (5 bases). V was pared by 7 bases and J by 5 bases, with 12 bases between. The CDR3 loop spans 12 amino acids. Germline assignment: CDR1 SGHRS and CDR2 YFSETQ. Here the CDR3 DNA reads TGCGCCAGCTCCGGGACTGAATATGGCTACACCTTC. This translates into CASSGTEYGYTF.

This rearrangement joins TRBV5-6 to TRBJ1-2; D is unclear. CDR1 SGHDT and CDR2 YYEEEE come from the germline V gene. V was cut by 0 bases and J by 5 bases, with 8 bases left in between. This CDR3 region has 13 residues. The CDR3, as DNA: TGTGCCAGCAGCTTGGTCCAGGATTATGGCTACACCTTC. Amino acids: CASSLVQDYGYTF.

This clone was observed a single time. The chain recombines TRBV24-1 with TRBJ2-7; D gene uncertain. Germline V gene lookup returns CDR1 KGHDR and CDR2 SFDVKD. With 6 bases removed from V and 5 bases from J, the gap between germline ends came to 10 bases. This CDR3 has 12 residues. CDR3 in DNA: TGTGCCACCAGTACCCCCACGGACGAGCAGTACTTC. Translated: CATSTPTDEQYF.

The chain recombines TRBV7-2 with TRBJ1-2; 10 bases are shared with TRBD1. Germline CDR1 SGHTA, CDR2 FQGNSA. The CDR3 has 15 residues. Unmatched junction bases numbered 6, after V lost 4 bases and J lost 4 bases. The CDR3 is CASSYQTGGIYGYTF. The CDR3 nucleotides read TGTGCCAGCAGCTACCAGACAGGGGGCATCTATGGCTACACCTTC.

This clone came up once. This chain connects TRBV14 to TRBJ1-3; D is unresolved. This CDR3 contains 19 residues. In germline, CDR1 is SGHDN, CDR2 FVKESK. V was cut by 2 bases and J by 0 bases, with 20 bases left in between. The CDR3 sequence is CASSQRAGERFFSGNTIYF. The CDR3 DNA reads TGTGCCAGCAGCCAACGGGCCGGGGAACGTTTCTTCTCTGGAAACACCATATATTTT.

The gene calls are TRBV18 and TRBJ1-2, with unresolved D. V was shortened by 0 bases and J by 4 bases, with 9 bases between the two germline ends. The length of the CDR3 is 14 residues. Germline CDR1 is KGHSH and CDR2 is LQKENI. This CDR3 reads CASSPPTTLYGYTF. CDR3 nucleotides: TGTGCCAGCTCACCACCCACTACCCTCTATGGCTACACCTTC. The full variable domain, its missing parts supplied by reference TRBV18 and TRBJ1-2, is NAGVMQNPRHLVRRRGQEARLRCSPMKGHSHVYWYRQLPEEGLKFMVYLQKENIIDESGMPKERFSAEFPKEGPSILRIQQVVRGDSAAYFCASSPPTTLYGYTFGSGTRLTVV.

The chain joins TRBV2 to TRBJ1-1; possible D gene TRBD1, 5 bases. The germline V gene encodes CDR1 SNHLY and CDR2 FYNNEI. CDR3 length: 11 amino acids. The V gene lost 7 bases and the J gene lost 11 bases, with 14 bases spanning the gap. For the CDR3, the DNA is TGTGCCAGCACTCTGGGGCAGATTGCTTTCTTT. Translation gives CASTLGQIAFF.

The chain combines TRBV19 with TRBJ2-3, with 8 nucleotides matching TRBD2. The CDR3 totals 16 residues. Trimming removed 6 bases from V and 4 bases from J; junction bases left unmatched: 12. From germline, CDR1 is LNHDA and CDR2 SQIVND (reference sequence). CDR3: CASSLGGAGVADTQYF. The CDR3 bases are TGTGCCAGTAGCCTTGGGGGAGCGGGAGTCGCAGATACGCAGTATTTT.

This chain joins TRBV30 and TRBJ1-1; 7 bases match TRBD1. The V gene end was trimmed by 3 bases and the J gene end by 1 base; junction bases not matched to a gene: 5. This CDR3 spans 14 amino acids. Per germline, CDR1 GTSNPN and CDR2 SVGIG (reference sequence). The CDR3 here is CAWRSAGGNTEAFF. In nucleotides, the CDR3 is TGTGCCTGGAGATCGGCAGGGGGGAACACTGAAGCTTTCTTT.

This clone occurred once. The genes are TRBV28 and TRBJ2-2; a possible D gene is TRBD1 (6 bases). Germline V CDR1 and CDR2: MDHEN, SYDVKM. Between the trimmed V and J ends, which lost 6 bases and 3 bases, there was a span of 8 bases. This CDR3 is 13 amino acids long. The CDR3 DNA follows: TGTGCCAGCAGCCGACAGGACACCGGGGAGCTGTTTTTT. It is translated as CASSRQDTGELFF. Full variable domain (outside the CDR3, taken from reference TRBV28 and TRBJ2-2): DVKVTQSSRYLVKRTGEKVFLECVQDMDHENMFWYRQDPGLGLRLIYFSYDVKMKEKGDIPEGYSVSREKKERFSLILESASTNQTSMYLCASSRQDTGELFFGEGSRLTVL.

The chain joins TRBV9 to TRBJ2-4, with D perhaps TRBD2 (5 bases). The germline CDR1 and CDR2 sequences are SGDLS and YYNGEE. Trimming left V 4 bases short and J 2 bases short, with 19 bases between. The CDR3 is 17 residues long. The CDR3 protein is CASSPRGGLGPKNIQYF. The DNA for the CDR3 is TGTGCCAGCAGCCCACGCGGCGGGTTGGGTCCCAAAAACATTCAGTACTTC.

This clone was detected a few times. V and J are TRBV18 and TRBJ2-1, with D possibly TRBD2 on 6 matching bases. The CDR3 has 12 residues. Germline V gene data show CDR1 as KGHSH and CDR2 as LQKENI. With 1 base removed from V and 9 bases from J, the gap between germline ends came to 7 bases. In DNA, the CDR3 is TGTGCCAGCTCACCACGGCGGGGTGAGCAGTTCTTC. Its protein is CASSPRRGEQFF.

The chain is built from TRBV5-4 and TRBJ2-3; D is possibly TRBD2 (5 bases). The CDR3 covers 16 residues. Germline CDR1 is SGHNT and CDR2 is YYREEE (reference sequence). V lost 2 bases, J lost 5 bases, and 18 bases lay in between. Written as DNA, the CDR3 is TGTGCCAGCAGCTTCTCCGGGAACTTAGACGGAGATACGCAGTATTTT. Its translation: CASSFSGNLDGDTQYF.

This chain uses TRBV5-1 with TRBJ1-1; possibly TRBD1 for D (6 bases). Trimming stripped 4 bases from V and 4 bases from J, with 23 bases between. Germline V gene data show CDR1 as SGHRS and CDR2 as YFSETQ. CDR3 length: 17 residues. The CDR3 loop reads CASSLSQRGTLSTEAFF. In DNA, the CDR3 is TGCGCCAGCAGCCTCAGTCAGAGGGGGACCCTTAGCACTGAAGCTTTCTTT.

This sequence joins TRBV7-9 and TRBJ2-2; 7 nucleotides agree with TRBD2. V was pared by 5 bases and J by 5 bases, with 8 bases of the junction left unmatched. The CDR3 sequence is 15 residues long. CDR1 SEHNR and CDR2 FQNEAQ come from the germline V gene (reference sequence). As DNA, the CDR3 is TGTGCCAGCAGCCCCGGGGGGAGAAGGACCGGGGAGCTGTTTTTT. This sequence encodes CASSPGGRRTGELFF.

The chain carries TRBV7-2 and TRBJ1-2; D not resolved. The CDR3 runs 14 residues. CDR1 and CDR2 from the germline V gene are SGHTA and FQGNSA. The germline V and J ends were trimmed by 4 bases and 6 bases, with 15 bases remaining between them. The chain's CDR3 is CASSSLGEANGYTF. The CDR3 nucleotides are TGTGCCAGCAGCTCCCTCGGAGAGGCCAATGGCTACACCTTC.

The chain employs TRBV2 and TRBJ2-3; D possibly corresponds to TRBD2 (5 bases). Germline V gene sequence: CDR1 SNHLY, CDR2 FYNNEI. The CDR3 runs 13 residues. With 8 bases removed from V and 2 bases from J, the gap between germline ends came to 11 bases. The CDR3 region is CASAWTVTDTQYF. The CDR3 nucleotides are TGTGCCAGCGCCTGGACTGTCACAGATACGCAGTATTTT.